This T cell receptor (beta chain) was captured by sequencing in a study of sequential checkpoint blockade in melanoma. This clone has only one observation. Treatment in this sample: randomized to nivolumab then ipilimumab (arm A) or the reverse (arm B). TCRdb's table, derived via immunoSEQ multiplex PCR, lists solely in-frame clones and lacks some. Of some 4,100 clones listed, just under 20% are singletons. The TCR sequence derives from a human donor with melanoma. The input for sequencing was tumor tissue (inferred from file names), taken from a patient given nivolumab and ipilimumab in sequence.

CDR3 sequence (DNA): TGCGCCAGCAGCGCCACAGGGGGAGGTCAGCCCCAGCATTTT. Protein sequence: CASSATGGGQPQHF. This rearrangement joins TRBV5-1 to TRBJ1-5; TRBD1 aligns across 8 bases. The trim removed 4 bases at V and 6 bases at J, leaving 6 bases unmatched. Germline V gene data show CDR1 as SGHRS and CDR2 as YFSETQ. This CDR3 contains 14 residues.